One and the same sample provided the 5 T cell receptor beta chains below, sequenced in a study of T cell responses to AZD1222 COVID-19 vaccine. Sequenced by immunoSEQ multiplex PCR; TCRdb stores in-frame clones only, minus some. The sample holds 89,000 or so clones, about 89% seen once. Material: peripheral blood, obtained 28 days after the second AZD1222 dose. The receptor source for this set is an adult who received the AZD1222 COVID-19 vaccine.

The chain employs TRBV25-1 and TRBJ2-7; the D gene could be TRBD1 or TRBD2 (6 bases each). Trimming took 2 bases from V and 2 from J, leaving 10 bases between them. The CDR3 runs to 14 residues. Germline CDR1 is MGHDK and CDR2 is SYGVNS. CDR3 protein: CASSEQGTPYEQYF. CDR3 nucleotides: TGTGCCAGCAGTGAACAGGGGACTCCCTACGAGCAGTACTTC.

J is TRBJ2-1 and V is TRBV5-6; 11 nucleotides agree with TRBD2. With V trimmed by 5 bases and J by 15 bases, 16 bases remained unmatched. There are 15 residues in the CDR3. Germline CDR1 SGHDT, CDR2 YYEEEE. In DNA form, the CDR3 reads TGTGCCAGCAGAAAACTAGCGGGAGTAGATCCCTCGCTGTTCTTC. Translating gives CASRKLAGVDPSLFF. The whole variable domain, filled in from reference TRBV5-6 and TRBJ2-1, reads DAGVTQSPTHLIKTRGQQVTLRCSPKSGHDTVSWYQQALGQGPQFIFQYYEEEERQRGNFPDRFSGHQFPNYSSELNVNALLLGDSALYLCASRKLAGVDPSLFFGPGTRLTVL.

The V gene is TRBV7-8, the J gene TRBJ2-2; either TRBD1 or TRBD2 may fit D (5 bases each). This CDR3 region has 15 residues. The V end lost 1 base, the J end lost 4 bases, and 10 bases lay between the germline ends. Germline CDR1 reads SGHVS; CDR2 reads FQNEAQ. The CDR3 spells CASSLGSGGTGELFF. The CDR3 DNA follows: TGTGCCAGCAGCTTAGGTAGTGGGGGCACCGGGGAGCTGTTTTTT.

This sequence joins TRBV28 and TRBJ2-1; 10 positions agree with TRBD1. The V gene's germline CDR1 is MDHEN and CDR2 SYDVKM. This CDR3 region has 15 residues. V lost 4 bases to trimming and J lost 2 bases; unmatched junction nucleotides: 2. Here the CDR3 reads CASSSGQGTYNEQFF. Here the CDR3 DNA reads TGTGCCAGCAGTTCGGGACAGGGGACCTACAATGAGCAGTTCTTC.

J is TRBJ2-3 and V is TRBV19, with D maybe TRBD1 (5 bases). This CDR3 is built from 14 residues. V gave up 2 bases and J gave up 5 bases, with 11 bases separating them. Per the germline V gene, CDR1 is LNHDA and CDR2 is SQIVND (reference sequence). CDR3 region: CASSIQGWGDTQYF. The CDR3 DNA is TGTGCCAGTAGTATACAGGGTTGGGGAGATACGCAGTATTTT. Full variable domain (outside the CDR3, taken from reference TRBV19 and TRBJ2-3): DGGITQSPKYLFRKEGQNVTLSCEQNLNHDAMYWYRQDPGQGLRLIYYSQIVNDFQKGDIAEGYSVSREKKESFPLTVTSAQKNPTAFYLCASSIQGWGDTQYFGPGTRLTVL.